This T cell receptor (beta chain) appears in the sequencing data of a study of siplizumab effects on memory and regulatory T cells. Method: immunoSEQ multiplex PCR; TCRdb's copy keeps in-frame clones and lacks some. The table lists approximately 120,000 clones, around 93% of them singletons, with around 0.16% in the top ten. General observations from the study: With siplizumab, mappable alloreactive CD4+ clones averaged approximately 70% Treg-derived, versus 25% to 30% in controls. Sequences below about 10^-5 frequency were poorly captured, limiting mapping of alloreactive clones. The authors did not confirm suppressive function in proliferating Tregs from siplizumab cultures.

This clone was counted ten times or more. What it binds is not known. Germline CDR1 reads LNHDA; CDR2 reads SQIVND (reference sequence). With 7 bases clipped from V and 3 bases from J, the junction kept 1 base outside the gene matches. The CDR3 runs to 12 residues. Sequencing was performed on non-Treg CD4+ T cells sorted from blood. This chain links TRBV19 with TRBJ1-2; 8 bases align to TRBD1. The source of this sequence is a human donor in good health. CDR3: CASTGGHYGYTF. The CDR3 bases are TGTGCCAGTACAGGGGGCCACTATGGCTACACCTTC.